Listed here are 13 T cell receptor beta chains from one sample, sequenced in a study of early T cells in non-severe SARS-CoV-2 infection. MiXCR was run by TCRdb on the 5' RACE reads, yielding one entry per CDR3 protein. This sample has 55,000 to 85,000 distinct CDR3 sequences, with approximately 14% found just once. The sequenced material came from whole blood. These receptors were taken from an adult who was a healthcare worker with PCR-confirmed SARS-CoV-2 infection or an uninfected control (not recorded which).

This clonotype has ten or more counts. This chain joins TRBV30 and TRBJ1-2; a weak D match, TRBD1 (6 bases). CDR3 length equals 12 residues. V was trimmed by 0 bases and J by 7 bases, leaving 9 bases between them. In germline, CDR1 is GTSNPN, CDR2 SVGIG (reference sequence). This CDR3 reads CAWSVQGLGYTF. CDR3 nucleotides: TGTGCCTGGAGTGTGCAGGGGCTTGGCTACACCTTC.

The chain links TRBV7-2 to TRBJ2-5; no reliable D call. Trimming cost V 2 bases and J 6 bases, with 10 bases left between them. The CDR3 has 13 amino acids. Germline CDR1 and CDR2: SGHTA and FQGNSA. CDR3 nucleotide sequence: TGTGCCAGCAGCTTACGATCCGGACAGACCCAGTACTTC. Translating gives CASSLRSGQTQYF.

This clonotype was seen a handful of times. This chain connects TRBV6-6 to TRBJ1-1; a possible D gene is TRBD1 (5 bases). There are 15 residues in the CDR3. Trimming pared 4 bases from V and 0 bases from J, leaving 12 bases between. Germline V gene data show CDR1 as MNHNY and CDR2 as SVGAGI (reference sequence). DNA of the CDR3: TGTGCCAGCAGTTCACCAGACAGCATGAACACTGAAGCTTTCTTT. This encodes CASSSPDSMNTEAFF.

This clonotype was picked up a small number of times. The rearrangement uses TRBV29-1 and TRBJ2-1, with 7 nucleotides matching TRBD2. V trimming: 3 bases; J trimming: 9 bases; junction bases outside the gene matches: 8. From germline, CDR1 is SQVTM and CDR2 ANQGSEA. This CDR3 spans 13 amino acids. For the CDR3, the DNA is TGCAGCGTTGATGAAGGGAGGGCGGGTGAGCAGTTCTTC. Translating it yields CSVDEGRAGEQFF.

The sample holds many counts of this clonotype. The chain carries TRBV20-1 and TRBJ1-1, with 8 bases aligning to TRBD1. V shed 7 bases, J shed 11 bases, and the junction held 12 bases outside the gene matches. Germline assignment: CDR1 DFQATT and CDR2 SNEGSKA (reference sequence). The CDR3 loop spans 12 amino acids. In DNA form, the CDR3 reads TGCAGTGGACAGGGGCCGGGGGCGAGGGCTTTCTTT. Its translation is CSGQGPGARAFF.

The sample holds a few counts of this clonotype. The CDR3 region has the DNA TGTGCCAGCAGTTTGAACGGGAGAGAAGCTTTCTTT. Protein product: CASSLNGREAFF. The genes are TRBV27 and TRBJ1-1; D is unresolved. V shed 3 bases and J shed 8 bases, with 10 bases lying between them. Germline-derived CDR1 and CDR2 are MNHEY and SMNVEV (reference sequence). The CDR3 extends over 12 amino acids.

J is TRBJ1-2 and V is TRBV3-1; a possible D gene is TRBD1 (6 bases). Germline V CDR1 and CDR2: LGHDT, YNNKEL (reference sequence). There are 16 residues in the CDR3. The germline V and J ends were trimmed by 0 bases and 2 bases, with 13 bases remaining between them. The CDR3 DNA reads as TGTGCCAGCAGCCAAGATCACAGGGTACGGAACTATGGCTACACCTTC. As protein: CASSQDHRVRNYGYTF. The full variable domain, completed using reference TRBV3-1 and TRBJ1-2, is DTAVSQTPKYLVTQMGNDKSIKCEQNLGHDTMYWYKQDSKKFLKIMFSYNNKELIINETVPNRFSPKSPDKAHLNLHINSLELGDSAVYFCASSQDHRVRNYGYTFGSGTRLTVV.

As DNA, the CDR3 is TGTGCCAGCAGCGCCCAACCCACAGTGAACACTGAAGCTTTCTTT. Amino acid sequence: CASSAQPTVNTEAFF. The rearrangement joins TRBV9 to TRBJ1-1, with no clear D. The CDR3 covers 15 residues. V was trimmed by 3 bases and J by 0 bases, leaving 12 bases between them. The germline gives CDR1 SGDLS, CDR2 YYNGEE.

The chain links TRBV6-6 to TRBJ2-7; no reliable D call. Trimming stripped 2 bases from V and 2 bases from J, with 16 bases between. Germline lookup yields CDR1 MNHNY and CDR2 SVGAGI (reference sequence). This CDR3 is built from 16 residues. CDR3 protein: CASSYPEAGSTYEQYF. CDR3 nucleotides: TGTGCCAGCAGTTACCCAGAGGCTGGCAGTACCTACGAGCAGTACTTC.

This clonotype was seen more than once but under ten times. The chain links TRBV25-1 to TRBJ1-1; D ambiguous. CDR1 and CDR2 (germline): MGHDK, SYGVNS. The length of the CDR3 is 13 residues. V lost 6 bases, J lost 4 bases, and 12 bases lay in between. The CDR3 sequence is CASRSSWGTEAFF. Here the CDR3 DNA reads TGTGCCAGCAGGTCTAGCTGGGGCACTGAAGCTTTCTTT.

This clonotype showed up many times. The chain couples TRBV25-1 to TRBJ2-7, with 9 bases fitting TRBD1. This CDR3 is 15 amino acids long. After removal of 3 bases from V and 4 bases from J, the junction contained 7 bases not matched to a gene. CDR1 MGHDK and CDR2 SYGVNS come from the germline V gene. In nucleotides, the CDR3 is TGTGCCAGCAGTGATACCAGGACAGGGGAATACGAGCAGTACTTC. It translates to CASSDTRTGEYEQYF.

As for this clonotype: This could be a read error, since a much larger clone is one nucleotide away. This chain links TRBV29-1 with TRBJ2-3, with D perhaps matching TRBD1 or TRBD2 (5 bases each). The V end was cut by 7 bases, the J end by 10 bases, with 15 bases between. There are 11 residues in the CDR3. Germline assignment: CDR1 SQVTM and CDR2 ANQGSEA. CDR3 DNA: TGCAGCGCCAGGGTGGGGGATGCGCAGTATTTT. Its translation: CSARVGDAQYF.

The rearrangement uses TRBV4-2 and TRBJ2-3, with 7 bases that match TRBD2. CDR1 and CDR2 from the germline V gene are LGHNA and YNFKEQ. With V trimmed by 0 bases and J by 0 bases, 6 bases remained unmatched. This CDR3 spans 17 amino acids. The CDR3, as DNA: TGTGCCAGCAGCCAAGATGATTGGGGACTAAGCACAGATACGCAGTATTTT. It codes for CASSQDDWGLSTDTQYF.